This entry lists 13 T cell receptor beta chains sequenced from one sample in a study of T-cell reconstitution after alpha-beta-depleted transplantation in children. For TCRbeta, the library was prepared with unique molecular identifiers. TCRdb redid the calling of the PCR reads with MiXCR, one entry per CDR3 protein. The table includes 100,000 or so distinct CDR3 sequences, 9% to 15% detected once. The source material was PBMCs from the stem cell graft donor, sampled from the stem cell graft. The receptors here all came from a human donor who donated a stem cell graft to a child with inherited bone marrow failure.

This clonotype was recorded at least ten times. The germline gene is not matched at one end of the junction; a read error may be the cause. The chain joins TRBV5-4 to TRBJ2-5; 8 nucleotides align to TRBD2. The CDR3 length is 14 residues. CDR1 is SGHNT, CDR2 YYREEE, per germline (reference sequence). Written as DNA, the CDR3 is TGTGCCAGCACCTCAACTAGCGGCCAAGATACCCAGTACTTC. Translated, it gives CASTSTSGQDTQYF. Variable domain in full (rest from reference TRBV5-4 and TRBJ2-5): ETGVTQSPTHLIKTRGQQVTLRCSSQSGHNTVSWYQQALGQGPQFIFQYYREEENGRGNFPPRFSGLQFPNYSSELNVNALELDDSALYLCASTSTSGQDTQYFGPGTRLLVL.

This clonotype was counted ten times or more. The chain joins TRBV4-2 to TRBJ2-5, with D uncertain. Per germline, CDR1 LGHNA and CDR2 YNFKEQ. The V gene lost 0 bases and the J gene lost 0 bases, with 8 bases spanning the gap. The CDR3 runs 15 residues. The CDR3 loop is CASSQDGTHQETQYF. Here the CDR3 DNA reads TGTGCCAGCAGCCAAGATGGCACCCACCAAGAGACCCAGTACTTC.

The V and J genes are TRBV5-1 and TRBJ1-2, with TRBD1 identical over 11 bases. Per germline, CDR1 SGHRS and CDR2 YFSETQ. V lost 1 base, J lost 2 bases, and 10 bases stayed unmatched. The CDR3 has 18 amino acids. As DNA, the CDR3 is TGCGCCAGCAGCTTGTCAACGGGACAGGGGGATTTCAACTATGGCTACACCTTC. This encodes CASSLSTGQGDFNYGYTF.

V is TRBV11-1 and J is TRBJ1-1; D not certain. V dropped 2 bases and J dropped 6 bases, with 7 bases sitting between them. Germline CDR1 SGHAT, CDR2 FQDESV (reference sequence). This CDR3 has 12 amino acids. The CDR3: CASSLWKAEAFF. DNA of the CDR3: TGTGCCAGCAGCTTATGGAAGGCTGAAGCTTTCTTT. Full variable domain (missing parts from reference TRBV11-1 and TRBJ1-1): EAEVAQSPRYKITEKSQAVAFWCDPISGHATLYWYRQILGQGPELLVQFQDESVVDDSQLPKDRFSAERLKGVDSTLKIQPAELGDSAMYLCASSLWKAEAFFGQGTRLTVV.

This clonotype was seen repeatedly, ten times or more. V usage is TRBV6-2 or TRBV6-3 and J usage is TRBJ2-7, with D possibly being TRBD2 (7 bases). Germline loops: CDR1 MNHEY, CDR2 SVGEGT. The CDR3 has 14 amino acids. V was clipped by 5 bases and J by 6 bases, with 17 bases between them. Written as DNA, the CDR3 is TGTGCCAGCAGTCAGCGGGACATCCTGGGCGAGCAGTACTTC. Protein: CASSQRDILGEQYF.

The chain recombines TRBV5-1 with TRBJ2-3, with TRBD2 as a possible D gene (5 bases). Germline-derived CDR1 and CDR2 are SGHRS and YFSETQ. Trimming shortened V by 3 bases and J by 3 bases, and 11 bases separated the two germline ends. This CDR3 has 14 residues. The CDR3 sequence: CASSSGPGTDTQYF. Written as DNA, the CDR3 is TGCGCCAGCAGCTCCGGGCCGGGGACAGATACGCAGTATTTT. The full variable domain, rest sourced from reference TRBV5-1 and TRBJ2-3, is KAGVTQTPRYLIKTRGQQVTLSCSPISGHRSVSWYQQTPGQGLQFLFEYFSETQRNKGNFPGRFSGRQFSNSRSEMNVSTLELGDSALYLCASSSGPGTDTQYFGPGTRLTVL.

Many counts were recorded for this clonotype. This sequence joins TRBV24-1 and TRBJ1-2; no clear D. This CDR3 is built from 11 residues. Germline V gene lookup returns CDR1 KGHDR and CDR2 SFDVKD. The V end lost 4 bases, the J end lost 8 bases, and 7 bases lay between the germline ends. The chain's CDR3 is CATSDEGGYTF. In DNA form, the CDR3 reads TGTGCCACCAGTGACGAAGGGGGCTACACCTTC.

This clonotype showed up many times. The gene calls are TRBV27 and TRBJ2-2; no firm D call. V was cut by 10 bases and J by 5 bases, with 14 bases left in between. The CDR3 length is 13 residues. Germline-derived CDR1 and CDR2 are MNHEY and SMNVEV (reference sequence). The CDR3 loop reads CATRQLLTGELFF. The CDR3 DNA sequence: TGTGCCACCAGACAATTACTTACCGGGGAGCTGTTTTTT.

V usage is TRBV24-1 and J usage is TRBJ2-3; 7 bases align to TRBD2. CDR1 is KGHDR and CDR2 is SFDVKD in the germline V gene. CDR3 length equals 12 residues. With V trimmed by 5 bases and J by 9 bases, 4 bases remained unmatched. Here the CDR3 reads CATSGPTSTQYF. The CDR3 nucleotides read TGTGCCACCAGTGGACCGACTAGCACGCAGTATTTT.

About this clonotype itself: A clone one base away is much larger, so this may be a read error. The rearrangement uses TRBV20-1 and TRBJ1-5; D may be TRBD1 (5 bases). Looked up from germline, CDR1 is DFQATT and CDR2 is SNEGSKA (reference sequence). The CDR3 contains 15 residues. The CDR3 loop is CCARDGTGDGQPQHF. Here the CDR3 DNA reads TGCTGTGCTAGAGATGGGACGGGGGACGGGCAGCCCCAGCATTTT.

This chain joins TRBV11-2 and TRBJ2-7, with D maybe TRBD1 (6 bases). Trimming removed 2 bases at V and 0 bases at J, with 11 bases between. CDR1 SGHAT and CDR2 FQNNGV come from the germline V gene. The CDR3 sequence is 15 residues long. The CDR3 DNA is TGTGCCAGCAGCTTATATCAGGGGCCCTCCTACGAGCAGTACTTC. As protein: CASSLYQGPSYEQYF.

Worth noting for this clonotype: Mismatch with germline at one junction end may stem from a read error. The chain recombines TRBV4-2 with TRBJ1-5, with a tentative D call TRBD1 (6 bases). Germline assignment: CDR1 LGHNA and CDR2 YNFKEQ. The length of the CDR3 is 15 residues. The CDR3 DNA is TGTGCCATCAGCCTCGGGGACATCAGCAATCAGCCCCAGCATTTT. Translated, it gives CAISLGDISNQPQHF.

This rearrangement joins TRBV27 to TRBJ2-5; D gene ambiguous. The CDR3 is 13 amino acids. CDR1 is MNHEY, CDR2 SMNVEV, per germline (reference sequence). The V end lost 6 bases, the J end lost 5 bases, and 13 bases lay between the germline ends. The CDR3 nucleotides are TGTGCCAGCAGCCGAGCCGTCGCGGAGACCCAGTACTTC. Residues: CASSRAVAETQYF.